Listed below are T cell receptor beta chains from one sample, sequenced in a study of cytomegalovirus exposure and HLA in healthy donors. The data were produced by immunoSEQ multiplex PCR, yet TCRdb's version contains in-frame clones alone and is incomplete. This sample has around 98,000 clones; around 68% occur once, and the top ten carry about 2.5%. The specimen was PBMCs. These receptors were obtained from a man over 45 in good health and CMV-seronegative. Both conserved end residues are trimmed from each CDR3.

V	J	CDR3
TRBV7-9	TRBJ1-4	ASSVGQSNEKLF
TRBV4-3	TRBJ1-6	ASSQEIQSPLH
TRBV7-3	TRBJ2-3	ASRPGGSTDTQY
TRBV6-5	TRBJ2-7	ASTRRQGYEQY
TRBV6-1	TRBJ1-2	ASSEAWGRSYGYT
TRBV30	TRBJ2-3	AGGGLAGDTQY
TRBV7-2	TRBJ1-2	ASSPGEVDYT
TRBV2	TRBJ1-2	ASRDGTGWVGYT
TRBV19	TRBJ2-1	ASSVRGLVFYNEQF
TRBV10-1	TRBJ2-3	ASSEARVTDTQY
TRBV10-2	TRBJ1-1	ASRAGNTEAF
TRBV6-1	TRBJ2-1	ASSFDRDNEQF
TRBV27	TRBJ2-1	ASSLKGLPYNEQF
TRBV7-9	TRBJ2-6	ASSSRVIGVLT
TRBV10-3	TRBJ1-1	AIRKDSLNTEAF
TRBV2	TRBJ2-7	ASSVRDSYEQY
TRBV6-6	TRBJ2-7	ASSYSSGAGYEQY
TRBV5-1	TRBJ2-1	ASSLASGGSGNYNEQF
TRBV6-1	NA	ASSVLNYEQY
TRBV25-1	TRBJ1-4	ASSRNRGQGEKLF
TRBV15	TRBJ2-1	ATSRGPEQF
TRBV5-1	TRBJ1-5	ASSPWTGGNQPQH
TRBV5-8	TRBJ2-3	ASSLGLTLGTDTQY
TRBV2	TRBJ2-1	ASVTSGGKNEQF
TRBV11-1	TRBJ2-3	ASSLAPTSPGDTQY
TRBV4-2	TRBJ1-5	ASSPGQGDQPQH
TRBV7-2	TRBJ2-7	ASSLASGSSYEQY
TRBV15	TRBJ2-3	ATSRDLYTGTGTDTQY
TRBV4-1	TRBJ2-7	ASSQSIQGYSYEQY
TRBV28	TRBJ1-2	ASNEGSYGYT
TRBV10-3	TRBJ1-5	AISESEGNNQPQH
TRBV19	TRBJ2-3	ASSNRGGTDTQY
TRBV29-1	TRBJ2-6	SVERPGAGANVLT
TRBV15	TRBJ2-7	ATSRHFTGTSYEQY
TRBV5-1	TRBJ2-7	ASSLGALAGGGEQY
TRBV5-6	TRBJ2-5	ASSFSGETQY
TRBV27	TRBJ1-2	ASSPGQGTSGYT
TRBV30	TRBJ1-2	AWSVLVGYGYT
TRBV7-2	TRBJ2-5	ASSLGPGGSQY
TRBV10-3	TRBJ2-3	AILAGGLGADTQY
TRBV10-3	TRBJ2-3	AIRGAGTSGASTDTQY
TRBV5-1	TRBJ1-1	ASSLSDRGLYTEAF
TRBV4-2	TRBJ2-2	ASSQLPADRASTGELF
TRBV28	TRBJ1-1	ASSFFGNTEAF
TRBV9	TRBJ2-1	ASSVEGGRGEQF
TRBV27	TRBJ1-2	ASSSLTGVGGYT
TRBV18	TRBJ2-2	ASSREGTVYTGELF
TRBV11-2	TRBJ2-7	ASSLGAPFYEQY
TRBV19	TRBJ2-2	ASSKITTGGHGELF
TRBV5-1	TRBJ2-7	ASSLARGTYEQY
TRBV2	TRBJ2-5	ASSVFSGVGLAGETQY